One T cell receptor (beta chain) is described in this entry. This entry is derived from a study of T cells in localized non-small cell lung cancer. J gave up 6 bases and V 5 bases, and 13 bases lay outside the gene matches. The germline V gene encodes CDR1 MDHEN and CDR2 SYDVKM. This CDR3 has 15 residues. Here immunoSEQ multiplex PCR was the method, and the copy in TCRdb shows in-frame clones only, minus some. The sample has tens of thousands of clones; roughly 91% are singletons. The TCR was taken from a woman aged 35 to 70 with stage II lung adenocarcinoma. The sample here was PBMCs, taken before any cancer treatment. The rearrangement joins TRBV28 to TRBJ2-7; 7 bases are shared with TRBD1. In DNA, the CDR3 is TGTGCCAGCAGTCCTCCGGGACAGAATCGGGGCGAGCAGTACTTC. Translation gives CASSPPGQNRGEQYF.